The source of this T cell receptor beta chain is a study of OX40 agonist ivuxolimab in advanced cancers. The data were produced by immunoSEQ multiplex PCR, yet TCRdb's version contains in-frame clones alone and is incomplete. The data hold about 15,000 clones, with around 62% observed a single time. This CDR3 comprises 15 residues. Unmatched junction bases numbered 8, after V lost 5 bases and J lost 8 bases. The germline V gene encodes CDR1 LNHDA and CDR2 SQIVND (reference sequence). This clone showed up just once. Sequences were derived from CD4+ or CD8+ T cells sorted from blood, sampled in a trial of the OX40 agonist ivuxolimab. The chain joins TRBV19 to TRBJ2-1; 11 bases are shared with TRBD2. This TCR was recovered from an adult with an advanced solid tumor such as melanoma, head and neck, liver or kidney cancer. DNA of the CDR3: TGTGCCAGTAGTTATACTAGCGGGGGCGGCGATGAGCAGTTCTTC. Amino acids: CASSYTSGGGDEQFF.